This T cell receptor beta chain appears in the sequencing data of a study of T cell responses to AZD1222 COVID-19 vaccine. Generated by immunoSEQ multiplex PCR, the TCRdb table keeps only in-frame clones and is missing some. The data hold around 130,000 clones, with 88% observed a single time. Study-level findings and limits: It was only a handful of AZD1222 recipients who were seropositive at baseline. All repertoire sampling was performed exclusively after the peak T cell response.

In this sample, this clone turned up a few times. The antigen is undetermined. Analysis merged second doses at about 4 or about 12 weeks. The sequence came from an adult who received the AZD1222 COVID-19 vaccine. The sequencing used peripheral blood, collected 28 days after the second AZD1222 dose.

Here the CDR3 reads CASGLGAGQFF. In nucleotides, the CDR3 is TGTGCCAGCGGCCTGGGGGCAGGGCAGTTCTTC. The V call is TRBV6-2 or TRBV6-3, the J call TRBJ2-1; possibly TRBD1 for D (6 bases). CDR1 MNHEY and CDR2 SVGEGT come from the germline V gene. The V end was cut by 8 bases, the J end by 12 bases, with 14 bases between. CDR3 length: 11 residues.